The 30 T cell receptor beta chains listed next were all sequenced from one sample in a study of blood T cell repertoires in COVID-19. The method was immunoSEQ multiplex PCR; TCRdb's version includes in-frame clones alone and lacks a portion of them. The sample yields 200,000 to 250,000 clones, approximately 89% seen once. The material sequenced was peripheral blood. These receptors were obtained from a woman aged 60-70 years who had recovered from COVID-19.

This chain connects TRBV3-1 (or the pseudogene TRBV3-2) to TRBJ1-2, with a possible D match to TRBD1 (6 bases). Germline-derived CDR1 and CDR2 are LGHDT and YNNKEL (reference sequence). The V and J ends lost 5 bases and 11 bases respectively, with 6 bases between them. CDR3 length equals 9 residues. The CDR3 sequence is CASSGQYTF. The CDR3 DNA sequence: TGTGCCAGCAGCGGACAGTACACCTTC.

This chain connects TRBV27 to TRBJ2-7, with 7 bases fitting TRBD1. In germline, CDR1 is MNHEY, CDR2 SMNVEV (reference sequence). CDR3 size: 14 residues. V lost 0 bases and J lost 3; bases outside the gene matches: 2. In DNA, the CDR3 is TGTGCCAGCAGTTTATCTTACAGGGGCTACGAGCAGTACTTC. It is translated as CASSLSYRGYEQYF.

The chain carries TRBV5-1 and TRBJ1-1, with TRBD1 identical over 7 bases. With V trimmed by 4 bases and J by 0 bases, 6 bases remained unmatched. Germline V lookup: CDR1 SGHRS, CDR2 YFSETQ. The CDR3 totals 15 residues. CDR3 DNA sequence: TGCGCCAGCAGCGTAGTACAGGGGATGAACACTGAAGCTTTCTTT. This sequence encodes CASSVVQGMNTEAFF.

The rearrangement links TRBV3-1 (or the pseudogene TRBV3-2) to TRBJ2-7, with 8 bases fitting TRBD1. The J segment lost 5 bases and the V segment lost 4 bases, leaving 10 bases of the junction unmatched. CDR3 size: 15 residues. CDR1 is LGHDT and CDR2 is YNNKEL in the germline V gene (reference sequence). The CDR3 sequence: CASSLLDRAFNEQYF. The CDR3 coding sequence is TGTGCCAGCAGCCTATTGGACAGGGCTTTTAACGAGCAGTACTTC.

The rearrangement links TRBV25-1 to TRBJ1-1; D may be TRBD1 (6 bases). Germline CDR1 is MGHDK and CDR2 is SYGVNS. The V end was cut by 2 bases, the J end by 5 bases, with 18 bases between. This CDR3 has 16 residues. This chain's CDR3 is CASSELGGGGRTEAFF. The CDR3 DNA reads TGTGCCAGCAGTGAACTGGGTGGGGGCGGTAGGACTGAAGCTTTCTTT. Based on the CDR3 plus reference TRBV25-1 and TRBJ1-1, the full variable domain is EADIYQTPRYLVIGTGKKITLECSQTMGHDKMYWYQQDPGMELHLIHYSYGVNSTEKGDLSSESTVSRIRTEHFPLTLESARPSHTSQYLCASSELGGGGRTEAFFGQGTRLTVV.

This chain joins TRBV19 and TRBJ2-1, with 9 bases lining up with TRBD2. V shed 4 bases and J 10 bases; nucleotides not matched to a gene: 17. Germline V gene lookup returns CDR1 LNHDA and CDR2 SQIVND (reference sequence). This CDR3 region has 17 residues. This chain's CDR3 is CASSTGGAGGRAGEQFF. The CDR3 DNA follows: TGTGCCAGTAGTACGGGGGGAGCGGGGGGTCGCGCTGGAGAGCAGTTCTTC.

V and J are TRBV9 and TRBJ1-2, with D perhaps TRBD1 (6 bases). Germline V gene data show CDR1 as SGDLS and CDR2 as YYNGEE. The germline V and J ends were trimmed by 3 bases and 2 bases, with 11 bases remaining between them. The CDR3 covers 14 residues. The CDR3, as DNA: TGTGCCAGCAGCGCGTTCAGGGGCAACTATGGCTACACCTTC. This codes for CASSAFRGNYGYTF.

This chain connects TRBV27 to TRBJ1-2; 12 positions match TRBD1. V lost 0 bases to trimming and J lost 7 bases; unmatched junction nucleotides: 3. Germline V CDR1 and CDR2: MNHEY, SMNVEV (reference sequence). The CDR3 length is 15 residues. In DNA, the CDR3 is TGTGCCAGCAGTTTATCCCGGGACAGGGGGCTTGGCTACACCTTC. Protein product: CASSLSRDRGLGYTF.

The CDR3 is CSASLAGIRYEQYF. The CDR3 coding sequence is TGCAGTGCTAGTTTGGCGGGTATACGCTACGAGCAGTACTTC. J is TRBJ2-7 and V is TRBV20-1; possible D gene TRBD2, 5 bases. The CDR3 is made up of 14 amino acids. Per the germline V gene, CDR1 is DFQATT and CDR2 is SNEGSKA (reference sequence). Trimming took off 3 bases at V and 3 bases at J, with 15 bases between the two ends.

This chain links TRBV7-2 with TRBJ2-7; 11 positions agree with TRBD2. V shed 1 base and J 3 bases; nucleotides not matched to a gene: 11. This CDR3 contains 18 residues. Germline V gives CDR1 SGHTA, CDR2 FQGNSA. The CDR3 here is CASSLEAFTSGGFYEQYF. CDR3 nucleotides: TGTGCCAGCAGCTTAGAGGCTTTCACTAGCGGGGGCTTCTACGAGCAGTACTTC.

CDR3 coding DNA: TGCGCCAGCAGCCGATCGGGGGGCGCGACCGAGCAGTACTTC. Translating gives CASSRSGGATEQYF. The chain couples TRBV4-1 to TRBJ2-7; D may be TRBD2 (7 bases). Trimming took off 4 bases at V and 6 bases at J, with 16 bases between the two ends. The CDR3 has 14 residues. The germline CDR1 and CDR2 sequences are MGHRA and YSYEKL.

The rearrangement uses TRBV10-3 and TRBJ1-1, with 8 bases identical to TRBD1. V dropped 5 bases and J dropped 3; count of bases not matched to a gene: 11. In germline, CDR1 is ENHRY, CDR2 SYGVKD. This CDR3 spans 16 amino acids. The CDR3: CAISTPATGGYTEAFF. The DNA of the CDR3 is TGTGCCATCAGTACCCCCGCCACAGGGGGATACACTGAAGCTTTCTTT.

This clone was counted a few times. This rearrangement joins TRBV4-1 to TRBJ2-3; TRBD1 agrees at 9 bases. V shed 5 bases, J shed 6 bases, and the junction held 9 bases outside the gene matches. Germline V gene data show CDR1 as MGHRA and CDR2 as YSYEKL. There are 15 residues in the CDR3. In nucleotides, the CDR3 is TGCGCCAGCAGCTACGGGACAGGGTTTAGGGATACGCAGTATTTT. Translating it yields CASSYGTGFRDTQYF.

This chain joins TRBV5-6 and TRBJ2-4; 8 nucleotides match TRBD1. This CDR3 contains 15 residues. Trimming took 2 bases from V and 3 from J; bases not matched to a gene: 4. CDR1 and CDR2 (germline): SGHDT, YYEEEE. DNA of the CDR3: TGTGCCAGCAGCTTAGTACAGGGGGGCAAAAACATTCAGTACTTC. Protein sequence: CASSLVQGGKNIQYF.

The gene calls are TRBV5-1 and TRBJ1-2; 9 bases map to TRBD1. From germline, CDR1 is SGHRS and CDR2 YFSETQ. The CDR3 covers 18 residues. J gave up 4 bases and V 2 bases, and 15 bases lay outside the gene matches. The DNA of the CDR3 is TGCGCCAGCAGCTTCTCCCCCCCGGGACAGGGCCTCGTCTATGGCTACACCTTC. It codes for CASSFSPPGQGLVYGYTF.

Details on this clone: Other DNA sequences in this sample translate to the same CDR3. The chain recombines TRBV6-1 with TRBJ2-2, with D possibly being TRBD2 (6 bases). The CDR3 spans 15 residues. Germline V gene data show CDR1 as MNHNS and CDR2 as SASEGT. The V gene lost 3 bases and the J gene lost 4 bases, with 12 bases spanning the gap. The CDR3 protein is CASSERRGGTGELFF. As DNA, the CDR3 is TGTGCCAGCAGTGAGAGGCGGGGTGGCACCGGGGAGCTGTTTTTT.

The gene calls are TRBV19 and TRBJ2-2, with 13 bases that match TRBD2. With 3 bases clipped from V and 5 bases from J, the junction kept 6 bases outside the gene matches. Germline V CDR1 and CDR2: LNHDA, SQIVND (reference sequence). The CDR3 loop spans 17 amino acids. The CDR3 DNA is TGTGCCAGTAGTATCCCGACTAGCGGGGGGTCTACCGGGGAGCTGTTTTTT. The encoded protein is CASSIPTSGGSTGELFF.

The chain joins TRBV3-1 (or the pseudogene TRBV3-2) to TRBJ2-3; no firm D call. Trimming cost V 2 bases and J 4 bases, with 10 bases left between them. Germline V gene data show CDR1 as LGHDT and CDR2 as YNNKEL (reference sequence). The CDR3 totals 14 residues. For the CDR3, the DNA is TGTGCCAGCAGCCAACAACTAAAATCAGATACGCAGTATTTT. Protein product: CASSQQLKSDTQYF.

V is TRBV6-5 and J is TRBJ2-6; D gene unclear. Germline V CDR1 and CDR2: MNHEY, SVGAGI. CDR3 size: 15 residues. V lost 5 bases to trimming and J lost 0 bases, with 8 bases between them. DNA for the CDR3: TGTGCCAGCAGTCGACTGAGCTCTGGGGCCAACGTCCTGACTTTC. This gives the protein CASSRLSSGANVLTF.

The rearrangement joins TRBV7-9 to TRBJ1-2; TRBD1 aligns across 9 bases. Germline loops: CDR1 SEHNR, CDR2 FQNEAQ (reference sequence). With 5 bases clipped from V and 2 bases from J, the junction kept 9 bases outside the gene matches. This CDR3 region has 16 residues. The CDR3 is CASSANRDRANYGYTF. CDR3 nucleotides: TGTGCCAGCAGCGCAAACCGGGACAGGGCCAACTATGGCTACACCTTC. The full variable domain, rest sourced from reference TRBV7-9 and TRBJ1-2, is DTGVSQNPRHKITKRGQNVTFRCDPISEHNRLYWYRQTLGQGPEFLTYFQNEAQLEKSRLLSDRFSAERPKGSFSTLEIQRTEQGDSAMYLCASSANRDRANYGYTFGSGTRLTVV.

The V call is TRBV7-2, the J call TRBJ2-7; TRBD2 is a possible D gene (6 bases). Trimming cost V 1 base and J 0 bases, with 10 bases left between them. This CDR3 region has 15 residues. CDR1 and CDR2 (germline): SGHTA, FQGNSA. Here the CDR3 reads CASSLVGLNSYEQYF. The DNA of the CDR3 is TGTGCCAGCAGCTTAGTGGGACTGAACTCCTACGAGCAGTACTTC.

This clone was seen at least ten times. This sequence joins TRBV2 and TRBJ1-4; D not certain. The V gene lost 11 bases and the J gene lost 7 bases, with 17 bases spanning the gap. Germline CDR1 is SNHLY and CDR2 is FYNNEI. The CDR3 runs to 13 residues. The DNA for the CDR3 is TGTGCCTCATTAAGAGATGGGCGTGAAAAACTGTTTTTT. This encodes CASLRDGREKLFF.

The V and J genes are TRBV28 and TRBJ1-2; no firm D call. Germline V gene data show CDR1 as MDHEN and CDR2 as SYDVKM. With 4 bases removed from V and 8 bases from J, the gap between germline ends came to 8 bases. The CDR3 sequence is 11 residues long. The CDR3 nucleotides are TGTGCCAGCAGTTGGGCTGGGGGCTACACCTTC. It specifies CASSWAGGYTF.

For this clone: The same CDR3 can be traced to other DNA sequences in this sample. The chain carries TRBV24-1 and TRBJ2-5, with TRBD2 identical over 11 bases. Germline V gives CDR1 KGHDR, CDR2 SFDVKD. The CDR3 is 16 amino acids. J was trimmed by 2 bases and V by 0 bases; bases with no gene match: 1. CDR3 nucleotide sequence: TGTGCCACCAGTGATTTGCTAGCGGGGGGACAAGAGACCCAGTACTTC. Protein: CATSDLLAGGQETQYF.

This chain links TRBV9 with TRBJ2-5; 7 positions match TRBD1. V dropped 3 bases and J dropped 5; count of bases not matched to a gene: 13. Germline V CDR1 and CDR2: SGDLS, YYNGEE. The CDR3 is made up of 16 amino acids. In DNA form, the CDR3 reads TGTGCCAGCAGCGGGCTAGGGGACAGAGAACGGGAGACCCAGTACTTC. This sequence encodes CASSGLGDRERETQYF.

The chain couples TRBV27 to TRBJ2-7; 7 nucleotides match TRBD1. Germline CDR1 MNHEY, CDR2 SMNVEV (reference sequence). The ends lost 4 bases at V and 2 bases at J; junction bases unmatched: 5. This CDR3 region has 14 residues. Written as DNA, the CDR3 is TGTGCCAGCAGTTATACAGGGACAGCCTACGAGCAGTACTTC. Translated: CASSYTGTAYEQYF.

J is TRBJ1-4 and V is TRBV5-8; no firm D call. This CDR3 is 15 amino acids long. Germline loops: CDR1 SGHTS, CDR2 YDEGEE. V was trimmed by 5 bases and J by 8 bases, leaving 19 bases between them. The CDR3 DNA follows: TGTGCCAGCAGTCAAACCCCAGCGACTTGGGAAAAACTGTTTTTT. This encodes CASSQTPATWEKLFF.

This chain connects TRBV19 to TRBJ2-7; D is perhaps TRBD1 (6 bases). The CDR3 loop spans 15 amino acids. With 6 bases removed from V and 6 bases from J, the gap between germline ends came to 21 bases. The germline CDR1 and CDR2 sequences are LNHDA and SQIVND (reference sequence). The CDR3 DNA reads TGTGCCAGTAGCCCAAGGGACACGGTTTATGGCGAGCAGTACTTC. Translated, it gives CASSPRDTVYGEQYF.

The chain uses TRBV4-3 and TRBJ2-3; possibly TRBD1 for D (6 bases). With 4 bases removed from V and 3 bases from J, the gap between germline ends came to 11 bases. The V gene's germline CDR1 is LGHNA and CDR2 YSLEER. The CDR3 contains 14 residues. This CDR3 reads CASSRGLRTDTQYF. In nucleotides, the CDR3 is TGCGCCAGCAGCCGGGGGCTTCGAACAGATACGCAGTATTTT.

The rearrangement links TRBV24-1 to TRBJ1-3; D gene unclear. V was trimmed by 12 bases and J by 2 bases, leaving 13 bases between them. This CDR3 contains 13 residues. CDR1 and CDR2 from the germline V gene are KGHDR and SFDVKD. CDR3 nucleotide sequence: TGTGCCCCCGAGGTATTCCCTGGAAACACCATATATTTT. It specifies CAPEVFPGNTIYF.